Presented here are 18 T cell receptor beta chains from one specimen sequenced in a study of blood T cell repertoires in COVID-19. Here immunoSEQ multiplex PCR was the method, and the copy in TCRdb shows in-frame clones only, minus some. Counted here are about 300,000 clones, approximately 90% occurring once; the ten biggest clones make up over 5%. The sample was peripheral blood. These receptors all stem from a woman aged 50 to 60 with COVID-19, enrolled during active disease.

V and J are TRBV18 and TRBJ2-5; weak D call: TRBD2 (5 bases). This CDR3 comprises 17 residues. Trimming shortened V by 3 bases and J by 2 bases, and 19 bases separated the two germline ends. From germline, CDR1 is KGHSH and CDR2 LQKENI. Here the CDR3 reads CASSPPKPSGNQETQYF. CDR3 DNA: TGTGCCAGCTCACCCCCAAAACCCAGCGGTAATCAAGAGACCCAGTACTTC.

This clone was seen only once. V and J are TRBV2 and TRBJ2-3; perhaps TRBD2 as D (6 bases). The CDR3 is made up of 12 amino acids. The V end was cut by 10 bases, the J end by 3 bases, with 11 bases between. Per the germline V gene, CDR1 is SNHLY and CDR2 is FYNNEI. CDR3 coding DNA: TGTGCCACCAAACTAGCAACAGATACGCAGTATTTT. Translating gives CATKLATDTQYF.

The gene calls are TRBV7-6 and TRBJ1-5, with D possibly matching TRBD1 (6 bases). V lost 5 bases and J 3 bases, leaving 14 bases between the germline ends. The germline V gene encodes CDR1 SGHVS and CDR2 FNYEAQ. The CDR3 extends over 15 amino acids. CDR3 nucleotides: TGTGCCAGCAGCCAGGGAGGGGGTTCCAATCAGCCCCAGCATTTT. Amino acids: CASSQGGGSNQPQHF. The complete variable domain, with remaining parts taken from reference TRBV7-6 and TRBJ1-5, reads GAGVSQSPRYKVTKRGQDVALRCDPISGHVSLYWYRQALGQGPEFLTYFNYEAQQDKSGLPNDRFSAERPEGSISTLTIQRTEQRDSAMYRCASSQGGGSNQPQHFGDGTRLSIL.

This rearrangement joins TRBV5-1 to TRBJ1-1; D is ambiguous. Looked up from germline, CDR1 is SGHRS and CDR2 is YFSETQ. CDR3 length: 16 residues. V lost 0 bases, J lost 1 base, and 13 bases lay in between. The CDR3 DNA is TGCGCCAGCAGCTTGGCCGAGGGCAGGTCGAACACTGAAGCTTTCTTT. Amino acid sequence: CASSLAEGRSNTEAFF. The full variable domain, rest sourced from reference TRBV5-1 and TRBJ1-1, is KAGVTQTPRYLIKTRGQQVTLSCSPISGHRSVSWYQQTPGQGLQFLFEYFSETQRNKGNFPGRFSGRQFSNSRSEMNVSTLELGDSALYLCASSLAEGRSNTEAFFGQGTRLTVV.

The gene calls are TRBV24-1 and TRBJ1-2; no firm D call. Trimming shortened V by 4 bases and J by 3 bases, and 8 bases separated the two germline ends. Per germline, CDR1 KGHDR and CDR2 SFDVKD. The CDR3 length is 13 residues. CDR3 coding DNA: TGTGCCACCAGTGACACCGAGTACTATGGCTACACCTTC. Translating gives CATSDTEYYGYTF.

Regarding this clone: Its ends do not fully match the called genes, so a read error is possible. The identical CDR3 is also encoded by other nucleotide sequences in the sample. The rearrangement links TRBV3-1 (or the pseudogene TRBV3-2) to TRBJ1-1; D is possibly TRBD1 (5 bases). This CDR3 is built from 14 residues. The germline V gene encodes CDR1 LGHDT and CDR2 YNNKEL (reference sequence). The DNA for the CDR3 is TGTGCCAGCAGCCAAGCACAGGTGAACACTGAAGCTTTTTTT. Translation: CASSQAQVNTEAFF.

The chain carries TRBV24-1 and TRBJ2-7; weak D call: TRBD1 (6 bases). Trimming took off 1 base at V and 4 bases at J, with 40 bases between the two ends. The CDR3 contains 24 residues. Germline CDR1 is KGHDR and CDR2 is SFDVKD. In DNA form, the CDR3 reads TGTGCCACCAGTGATTTCAGGGGCATAGTCCGAGCGGTGTTCGGACTCACTTCCCTTTACGAGCAGTACTTC. Its protein product is CATSDFRGIVRAVFGLTSLYEQYF.

This chain links TRBV6-4 with TRBJ2-1; 8 bases match TRBD2. This CDR3 has 15 residues. Germline loops: CDR1 MRHNA, CDR2 SNTAGT. V lost 2 bases, J lost 3 bases, and 3 bases stayed unmatched. CDR3 residues: CASSDAGGDYNEQFF. The CDR3, as DNA: TGTGCCAGCAGTGACGCGGGAGGTGACTACAATGAGCAGTTCTTC.

The CDR3 DNA follows: TGTGCCAGCAGCGACAAGTTACAGGGGAACACCGGGGAGCTGTTTTTT. Amino acid sequence: CASSDKLQGNTGELFF. The chain links TRBV9 to TRBJ2-2, with D possibly matching TRBD1 (6 bases). The CDR3 runs 16 residues. V was pared by 3 bases and J by 1 base, with 13 bases between. Germline V gene lookup returns CDR1 SGDLS and CDR2 YYNGEE.

The chain joins TRBV5-1 to TRBJ2-1, with 8 bases lining up with TRBD2. Losses at the gene ends were 4 bases for V and 6 bases for J; bases not matched to a gene: 9. The germline gives CDR1 SGHRS, CDR2 YFSETQ. The length of the CDR3 is 15 residues. The CDR3 spells CASSAQAGELNEQFF. CDR3 nucleotide sequence: TGCGCCAGCAGCGCACAAGCGGGAGAGCTCAATGAGCAGTTCTTC.

The rearrangement uses TRBV6-2 or TRBV6-3 and TRBJ1-2; a possible D gene is TRBD1 (5 bases). This CDR3 has 15 amino acids. CDR1 and CDR2 (germline): MNHEY, SVGEGT. V was cut by 0 bases and J by 4 bases, with 12 bases left in between. The CDR3 region is CASSYSDISGYGYTF. CDR3 in DNA: TGTGCCAGCAGTTACTCGGACATATCAGGCTATGGCTACACCTTC.

This clone has just one count. The chain carries TRBV2 and TRBJ1-1; a weak D match, TRBD1 (5 bases). Trimming pared 5 bases from V and 8 bases from J, leaving 15 bases between. The germline V gene has CDR1 SNHLY and CDR2 FYNNEI. The CDR3 covers 13 residues. The CDR3 sequence is CASSPTGSLEAFF. The DNA for the CDR3 is TGTGCCAGCAGTCCCACAGGAAGCCTGGAAGCTTTCTTT.

This clone was seen a single time. This sequence joins TRBV4-1 and TRBJ1-1, with TRBD1 matching over 8 bases. The length of the CDR3 is 16 residues. After removal of 4 bases from V and 0 bases from J, the junction contained 7 bases not matched to a gene. The germline gives CDR1 MGHRA, CDR2 YSYEKL. The CDR3 is CASSPRAGGMNTEAFF. The CDR3 nucleotides are TGCGCCAGCAGCCCCCGGGCAGGGGGCATGAACACTGAAGCTTTCTTT.

The chain is built from TRBV19 and TRBJ1-5, with D possibly matching TRBD1 (6 bases). The CDR3 consists of 17 residues. CDR1 is LNHDA, CDR2 SQIVND, per germline (reference sequence). V was shortened by 5 bases and J by 0 bases, with 17 bases between the two germline ends. CDR3 nucleotide sequence: TGTGCCAGTAGTCTCGGCGTGGGGGGGCCTAGCAATCAGCCCCAGCATTTT. Its translation: CASSLGVGGPSNQPQHF.

J is TRBJ1-1 and V is TRBV5-1; 8 bases are a match to TRBD1. After removal of 3 bases from V and 1 base from J, the junction contained 5 bases not matched to a gene. Looked up from germline, CDR1 is SGHRS and CDR2 is YFSETQ. This CDR3 has 15 residues. The CDR3 loop reads CASSYGDRGNTEAFF. CDR3 DNA sequence: TGCGCCAGCAGCTACGGAGACAGGGGGAACACTGAAGCTTTCTTT.

The J gene is TRBJ1-6, the V gene TRBV19; D may be TRBD1 (6 bases). The CDR3 is made up of 16 amino acids. Germline V gives CDR1 LNHDA, CDR2 SQIVND (reference sequence). V gave up 4 bases and J gave up 10 bases, with 20 bases separating them. The CDR3 coding sequence is TGTGCCAGTAGTACGAGACAGGCTCGAGAGGGATCACCCCTCCACTTT. Amino acid sequence: CASSTRQAREGSPLHF. The variable domain in full, completed from reference TRBV19 and TRBJ1-6, reads DGGITQSPKYLFRKEGQNVTLSCEQNLNHDAMYWYRQDPGQGLRLIYYSQIVNDFQKGDIAEGYSVSREKKESFPLTVTSAQKNPTAFYLCASSTRQAREGSPLHFGNGTRLTVT.

The chain uses TRBV6-6 and TRBJ1-1; 7 nucleotides align to TRBD1. Losses at the gene ends were 6 bases for V and 0 bases for J; bases not matched to a gene: 1. This CDR3 region has 13 residues. Looked up from germline, CDR1 is MNHNY and CDR2 is SVGAGI (reference sequence). CDR3 nucleotides: TGTGCCAGCAGACAGGGGATGAACACTGAAGCTTTCTTT. Translation gives CASRQGMNTEAFF.

The chain is built from TRBV10-3 and TRBJ2-3; 10 positions agree with TRBD2. This CDR3 spans 18 amino acids. After removal of 6 bases from V and 0 bases from J, the junction contained 12 bases not matched to a gene. Germline loops: CDR1 ENHRY, CDR2 SYGVKD. The CDR3 DNA follows: TGTGCCATCAGGAATCTGCCGGGACTAGCGAGTAGCACAGATACGCAGTATTTT. This sequence encodes CAIRNLPGLASSTDTQYF.